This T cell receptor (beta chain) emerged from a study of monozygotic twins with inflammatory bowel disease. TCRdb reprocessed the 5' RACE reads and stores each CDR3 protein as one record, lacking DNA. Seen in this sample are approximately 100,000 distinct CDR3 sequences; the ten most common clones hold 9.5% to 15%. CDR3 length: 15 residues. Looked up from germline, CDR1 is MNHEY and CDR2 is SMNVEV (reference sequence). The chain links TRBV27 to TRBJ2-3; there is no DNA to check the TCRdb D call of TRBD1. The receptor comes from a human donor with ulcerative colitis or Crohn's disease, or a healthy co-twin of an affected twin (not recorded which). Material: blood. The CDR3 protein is CASSPGRTLTDTQYF.